Listed below are T cell receptor beta chains from one sample, sequenced in a study of cytomegalovirus exposure and HLA in healthy donors. Profiled with immunoSEQ multiplex PCR; TCRdb holds only in-frame clones, not every one. The repertoire has 250,000 to 300,000 clones, approximately 91% of them found once; the top ten carry about 1.7%. Sequenced sample: PBMCs. These receptors all come from a girl aged 2 to 9 in good health and CMV-seronegative. Both conserved end residues are part of each CDR3. The order of the fields is D gene, J gene, clone size, V gene, CDR3 DNA, CDR3 protein. D genes are given only for firm matches. Not all rows give a size; the values are once, few, many and, for expanded clones, a class.

NA | TRBJ1-1 | NA | TRBV27 | TGTGCCAGCAGTTTAGTGGCAGGGCAAATGAACACTGAAGCTTTCTTT | CASSLVAGQMNTEAFF
TRBD1 | TRBJ2-7 | NA | TRBV9 | TGTGCCAGCAGCACCGGGGACAGCTACGAGCAGTACTTC | CASSTGDSYEQYF
NA | TRBJ1-6 | NA | TRBV30 | TGTGCTTTACTCACTCACAGGCCGGGTGGCTCCTATAATTCACCCCTCCACTTT | CALLTHRPGGSYNSPLHF
TRBD2 | TRBJ2-5 | once | TRBV19 | TGTGCCAGTAGTACCCAAATGACCAGCGGGGTGGAGACCCAGTACTTC | CASSTQMTSGVETQYF
NA | TRBJ1-6 | NA | TRBV7-9 | TGTTCCAGCAGCCCTGACAGCGGGTTTAATTCACCCCTCCACTTT | CSSSPDSGFNSPLHF
TRBD1 | TRBJ2-3 | once | TRBV7-6 | TGTGCCAGCAGCTCCCCCGGACAGGGGGATACGCAGTATTTT | CASSSPGQGDTQYF
NA | TRBJ1-2 | few | TRBV19 | TGTGCCAGTACCAAAAACTATGGCTACACCTTC | CASTKNYGYTF
TRBD1 | TRBJ2-2 | NA | TRBV2 | TGTGCCAGCAGAGGACAGGGACGTGCCGGGGAGCTGTTTTTT | CASRGQGRAGELFF
TRBD1 | TRBJ1-4 | once | TRBV15 | TGTGCCACCGGAGGTCGGGACAGGGATGAAAAACTGTTTTTT | CATGGRDRDEKLFF
NA | TRBJ1-6 | once | TRBV9 | TGTGCCAGCAGCGACCGATCCATCCATCCCAACACCCTCCACTTT | CASSDRSIHPNTLHF
NA | TRBJ2-2 | NA | TRBV19 | TGTGCCACGAAAACACAGCCGACGAACACCGGGGAGCTGTTTTTT | CATKTQPTNTGELFF
NA | TRBJ2-5 | NA | TRBV5-1 | TGCGCCAGCAGTCCTCAGGGGTGGGAGACCCAGTACTTC | CASSPQGWETQYF
NA | TRBJ1-5 | NA | TRBV6-1 | TGTGCCAGCAGATCAGGGGACCGTATGACCCAGCATTTT | CASRSGDRMTQHF
NA | TRBJ1-6 | NA | TRBV18 | TGTGCCAGCTCGAGTCGGAATTCACCCCTCCACTTT | CASSSRNSPLHF
TRBD2 | TRBJ2-2 | NA | TRBV5-6 | TGTGCCAGCAGCTTGGCTACTAGCGGGAGGATCGGCGGGGAGCTGTTTTTT | CASSLATSGRIGGELFF
TRBD2 | TRBJ2-1 | NA | TRBV30 | TGTGCCTGGAGTGAGCGGGGGGGCCCTTATAATGAGCAGTTCTTC | CAWSERGGPYNEQFF
TRBD1 | TRBJ2-1 | NA | TRBV6-4 | TGTGCCAGCAGTCCGACGGGACAGGGCCTTTTGGAGCAGTTCTTC | CASSPTGQGLLEQFF
NA | TRBJ2-7 | NA | TRBV18 | TGTGCCAGCTCACCTGACCCAACGGGGGAGCAGTACTTC | CASSPDPTGEQYF
NA | TRBJ1-2 | NA | TRBV6-5 | TGTGCCAGCAGTTACACCGAGATTAACTATGGCTACACCTTC | CASSYTEINYGYTF
NA | TRBJ1-1 | NA | TRBV10-3 | TGTGCCATCAGTGAGTACACGGGGGACACTGAAGCTTTCTTT | CAISEYTGDTEAFF
NA | TRBJ1-5 | NA | TRBV4-1 | TGCGCCAGCAGCCAAGAACAGGAGCGCAATCAGCCCCAGCATTTT | CASSQEQERNQPQHF
NA | TRBJ2-3 | NA | TRBV2 | TGTGCCACCTCGCAGGATTATACGCAGTATTTT | CATSQDYTQYF
NA | TRBJ1-1 | NA | TRBV5-1 | TGCGCCAGCAAAGGGGGGGGGACTGAAGCTTTCTTT | CASKGGGTEAFF
TRBD1 | TRBJ1-5 | NA | TRBV6-5 | TGTGCCAGCAGCCCCGACAGGGCTCAGCCCCAGCATTTT | CASSPDRAQPQHF
NA | TRBJ2-1 | NA | TRBV6-1 | TGTGCCAGCAAGACGGCTAGTTGGCTCAATGAGCAGTTCTTC | CASKTASWLNEQFF
NA | TRBJ1-4 | once | TRBV11-2 | TGTGCCAGCAGCTTAAGTGAGATTAATGAAAAACTGTTTTTT | CASSLSEINEKLFF
NA | TRBJ2-7 | NA | TRBV9 | TGTGCCAGCAGCGTAGAAGGGGGAGAGTGGTACGAGCAGTACTTC | CASSVEGGEWYEQYF
TRBD1 | TRBJ1-6 | NA | TRBV5-5 | TGTGCCAGCAGCTTGGGGTGGGGGACAGAGAATTCACCCCTCCACTTT | CASSLGWGTENSPLHF
NA | TRBJ2-7 | NA | TRBV27 | TGTGCCAGCAGGGAGAGTGGGTCGTTCCTCGAGCAGTACTTC | CASRESGSFLEQYF
NA | TRBJ2-7 | NA | TRBV6-5 | TGTGCCAGCACCTTACCCGGGGGCTACGAGCAGTACTTC | CASTLPGGYEQYF
NA | TRBJ2-7 | once | TRBV10-3 | TGTGCCAGTGGTAGGAGCTCCTACGAGCAGTACTTC | CASGRSSYEQYF
NA | TRBJ2-2 | NA | TRBV2 | TGTGCCAGCAAGGGCGGGGTGAACACCGGGGAGCTGTTTTTT | CASKGGVNTGELFF
TRBD1 | TRBJ2-1 | NA | TRBV28 | TGTGCCAGCAGTTTGATGGGACAGGGAGACAATGAGCAGTTCTTC | CASSLMGQGDNEQFF
NA | TRBJ2-7 | once | TRBV11-2 | TGTGCCAGCAGTGAACTAAGCGGATACTCCTACGAGCAGTACTTC | CASSELSGYSYEQYF
NA | TRBJ1-2 | once | TRBV10-2 | TGCGCCAGCAGGGAGGGCGGGTTTATTAGTGATGGCTACACCTTC | CASREGGFISDGYTF
NA | TRBJ2-6 | once | TRBV2 | TGTGCCAGTTATGGGGCCAACGTCCTGACTTTC | CASYGANVLTF
TRBD1 | TRBJ2-5 | NA | TRBV28 | TGTGCCAGCAGTGAACAGGGACAGGGGGTGAGGGGGGCCCAGTACTTC | CASSEQGQGVRGAQYF
TRBD1 | TRBJ2-2 | NA | TRBV19 | TGTGCCAGTAGTATTTTCGGGACAGCGTTAAACACCGGGGAGCTGTTTTTT | CASSIFGTALNTGELFF
TRBD2 | TRBJ2-1 | NA | TRBV7-9 | TGTGCCAGCAGCTTAGATCAGGTGTTTACTAGCGGGACTAGGGAGCAGTTCTTC | CASSLDQVFTSGTREQFF
TRBD2 | TRBJ2-1 | NA | TRBV19 | TGTGCCAGTAGTATAGTCAGCCTAGCGGGGGTAAACAATGAGCAGTTCTTC | CASSIVSLAGVNNEQFF
TRBD1 | TRBJ2-7 | NA | TRBV30 | TGTGCCTGGAGTGCCGGGACAGGGGTGTACGAGCAGTACTTC | CAWSAGTGVYEQYF
NA | TRBJ1-2 | NA | TRBV10-3 | TGTGCCATCACTGAGGGGGGGTACTATGGCTACACCTTC | CAITEGGYYGYTF
NA | TRBJ1-1 | NA | TRBV6-5 | TGTGCCAGCAGTTTGCACCAGGGCGTTGAAGCTTTCTTT | CASSLHQGVEAFF
NA | TRBJ2-7 | NA | TRBV10-2 | TGCGCCAGCAGTGTGGGCAGAGAGCAGTACTTC | CASSVGREQYF
NA | TRBJ1-1 | NA | TRBV5-6 | TGTGCCAGCAGCCTGGGCGGGGGGCCGGTCACTGAAGCTTTCTTT | CASSLGGGPVTEAFF
TRBD2 | TRBJ2-3 | NA | TRBV19 | TGTGCCAGTAGTGAAGGACTAGGGTCCACAGATACGCAGTATTTT | CASSEGLGSTDTQYF
NA | TRBJ1-6 | NA | TRBV18 | TGTGCCAGCTCACCACTGGAAACAGGGTCTAATTCACCCCTCCACTTT | CASSPLETGSNSPLHF
NA | TRBJ2-3 | NA | TRBV5-1 | TGCGCCAGCAGCTTGGTCACAGAGGGTACGCAGTATTTT | CASSLVTEGTQYF
TRBD1 | TRBJ2-7 | once | TRBV7-8 | TGTGCCAGCAGCTTAGTAGGACAGGGGGGCTACGAGCAGTACTTC | CASSLVGQGGYEQYF
NA | TRBJ2-1 | NA | TRBV18 | TGTGCCAGCTCACGAAACGGACTTTCCAATGAGCAGTTCTTC | CASSRNGLSNEQFF
TRBD2 | TRBJ2-6 | NA | TRBV27 | TGTGCCAGCAGTGGGACTAGCGGGGTTATCTCTGGGGCCAACGTCCTGACTTTC | CASSGTSGVISGANVLTF
NA | TRBJ1-6 | NA | TRBV6-4 | TGTGCCAGCAGTGAAGCTGAATTTAATTCACCCCTCCACTTT | CASSEAEFNSPLHF
TRBD2 | TRBJ2-1 | NA | TRBV29-1 | TGCAGCGTTCAAGGGACTAGCTCCTACAATGAGCAGTTCTTC | CSVQGTSSYNEQFF
TRBD1 | TRBJ1-1 | few | TRBV6-5 | TGTGCCAGCACCACGGGGCCAGGGGGCGGCACTGAAGCTTTCTTT | CASTTGPGGGTEAFF
NA | TRBJ2-7 | NA | TRBV5-6 | TGTGCCAGCAGCTTGGAGAAGGGACTGGCGGGCCAGTACTTC | CASSLEKGLAGQYF
NA | TRBJ2-5 | NA | TRBV6-5 | TGTGCCAGCAGTCCCCACAGGTACCAAGAGACCCAGTACTTC | CASSPHRYQETQYF
NA | TRBJ2-1 | NA | TRBV29-1 | TGCAGCGTTGAAGGGCCACAGACCTACAATGAGCAGTTCTTC | CSVEGPQTYNEQFF
NA | TRBJ1-2 | NA | TRBV29-1 | TGCAGCACCTTTCGCCGCGACTATGGCTACACCTTC | CSTFRRDYGYTF